A single T cell receptor (beta chain) is shown here with its context. As yet, its antigen is unknown. The data stem from a study of OX40 agonist ivuxolimab in advanced cancers. At the level of the study: The study treated patients with ivuxolimab, an agonistic anti-OX40 (CD134) antibody.

Study-wide findings and caveats: At 0.1 to 3.0 mg/kg and by week 6, clonal expansion occurred in CD4+ and CD8+ blood T cells. Antigens targeted by the expanded peripheral T cells were not determined.

J lost 7 bases, V lost 8 bases, and 3 bases had no gene match. In germline, CDR1 is SNHLY, CDR2 FYNNEI. The length of the CDR3 is 13 residues. Some clones are missing from TCRdb's copy, which holds only in-frame ones; the method was immunoSEQ multiplex PCR. The sample lists about 150,000 clones, 90% to 95% seen once, with about 0.31% in the top ten. The rearrangement uses TRBV2 and TRBJ2-2, with 11 bases matching TRBD1. The clonotype was recovered from an adult with an advanced solid tumor such as melanoma, head and neck, liver or kidney cancer. Specimen: CD4+ or CD8+ T cells sorted from blood, collected in a trial of the OX40 agonist ivuxolimab. The CDR3 sequence: CASGTGGNGELFF. In DNA, the CDR3 is TGTGCCAGCGGGACAGGGGGAAACGGGGAGCTGTTTTTT.